These 16 T cell receptor beta chains were sequenced from one sample in a study of T cells after yellow fever vaccination. TCRdb recomputed calls from the 5' RACE reads with MiXCR, one row per CDR3 protein. Of a few hundred thousand distinct CDR3 sequences in the sample, about 5.2% were seen once. Sequences were derived from CD4+ T cells sorted from PBMCs, sampled on the day of the yellow fever booster vaccination. These TCRs come from a man aged 18-30 years who received the YFV17D yellow fever vaccine.

V and J are TRBV6-5 and TRBJ1-2, with 8 bases lining up with TRBD1. Germline CDR1 reads MNHEY; CDR2 reads SVGAGI. The CDR3 runs to 14 residues. The trim removed 7 bases at V and 1 base at J, leaving 5 bases unmatched. CDR3 region: CASNGQGGNYGYTF. The CDR3 region has the DNA TGTGCCAGCAATGGACAGGGCGGTAACTATGGCTACACCTTC.

This clonotype turned up a few times. This chain links TRBV20-1 with TRBJ2-5, with TRBD2 identical over 12 bases. Germline trimming cut 8 bases from V and 5 bases from J; bases unmatched to any gene: 6. CDR1 and CDR2 (germline): DFQATT, SNEGSKA (reference sequence). CDR3 length: 13 residues. CDR3: CSTTSGGTETQYF. The CDR3 nucleotides are TGCAGTACCACTAGCGGGGGGACTGAGACCCAGTACTTC.

This clonotype was detected a few times. The chain combines TRBV7-8 with TRBJ2-3; a possible D gene is TRBD2 (6 bases). The CDR3 loop spans 14 amino acids. The V gene lost 5 bases and the J gene lost 2 bases, with 11 bases spanning the gap. Germline V gene data show CDR1 as SGHVS and CDR2 as FQNEAQ. The CDR3 nucleotides are TGTGCCAGCAGCCAGGGACTCAACACAGATACGCAGTATTTT. Its protein is CASSQGLNTDTQYF. The full variable domain, with the rest looked up from reference TRBV7-8 and TRBJ2-3, is GAGVSQSPRYKVAKRGQDVALRCDPISGHVSLFWYQQALGQGPEFLTYFQNEAQLDKSGLPSDRFFAERPEGSVSTLKIQRTQQEDSAVYLCASSQGLNTDTQYFGPGTRLTVL.

Comment on this clonotype: A much larger clone differs by one base, so this may be a read error. The chain links TRBV7-2 to TRBJ2-3; possible D gene TRBD2, 6 bases. The CDR3 consists of 15 residues. The V end lost 1 base, the J end lost 5 bases, and 13 bases lay between the germline ends. Germline CDR1 SGHTA, CDR2 FQGNSA. CDR3 bases: TGTGCCAGCAGCTTAGTGGCCGGGGGAGAAGATACGCAGTATTTT. Translated, it gives CASSLVAGGEDTQYF.

The chain is built from TRBV12-3 or TRBV12-4 and TRBJ2-5; D call uncertain. There are 14 residues in the CDR3. Trimming stripped 2 bases from V and 5 bases from J, with 12 bases between. CDR3 coding DNA: TGTGCCAGCAGTTTACAGGTTTTGTACGAGACCCAGTACTTC. This encodes CASSLQVLYETQYF.

The V and J genes are TRBV24-1 and TRBJ2-2; D possibly corresponds to TRBD1 (5 bases). The V end lost 1 base, the J end lost 3 bases, and 14 bases lay between the germline ends. The length of the CDR3 is 17 residues. Germline V gene sequence: CDR1 KGHDR, CDR2 SFDVKD. CDR3 DNA: TGTGCCACCAGTGATTTTGACAGTCGAAAGGACACCGGGGAGCTGTTTTTT. Its translation: CATSDFDSRKDTGELFF.

This rearrangement joins TRBV29-1 to TRBJ2-3; no reliable D call. The V and J ends lost 6 bases and 0 bases respectively, with 10 bases between them. Per the germline V gene, CDR1 is SQVTM and CDR2 is ANQGSEA. The CDR3 contains 13 residues. The CDR3 region is CSVFGSSTDTQYF. CDR3 coding DNA: TGCAGCGTATTTGGTTCGAGCACAGATACGCAGTATTTT.

The V gene is TRBV9, the J gene TRBJ2-1, with D maybe TRBD2 (6 bases). CDR1 and CDR2 (germline): SGDLS, YYNGEE. Trimming cost V 3 bases and J 15 bases, with 16 bases left between them. The CDR3 has 12 residues. The CDR3 region is CASSADGRGLFF. CDR3 nucleotides: TGTGCCAGCAGCGCTGACGGCCGGGGACTGTTCTTC.

The chain joins TRBV18 to TRBJ1-2; D might be TRBD1 (5 bases). The CDR3 totals 17 residues. V was cut by 6 bases and J by 3 bases, with 23 bases left in between. Germline loops: CDR1 KGHSH, CDR2 LQKENI. The DNA for the CDR3 is TGTGCCAGCTCGACAGATTCATTAGGGAGATCGGACTATGGCTACACCTTC. Its translation: CASSTDSLGRSDYGYTF.

The chain employs TRBV29-1 and TRBJ1-2; 7 bases fit TRBD1. Per germline, CDR1 SQVTM and CDR2 ANQGSEA. This CDR3 region has 10 residues. J gave up 8 bases and V 6 bases, and 3 bases lay outside the gene matches. The CDR3 spells CSVDRDGYTF. The CDR3 region has the DNA TGCAGCGTAGACAGGGACGGCTACACCTTC.

This clonotype was counted ten times or more. The chain uses TRBV7-2 and TRBJ2-5; D may be TRBD2 (6 bases). CDR1 and CDR2 (germline): SGHTA, FQGNSA. Trimming removed 2 bases at V and 1 base at J, with 11 bases between. The CDR3 has 15 residues. This chain's CDR3 is CASSLRGLAQETQYF. For the CDR3, the DNA is TGTGCCAGCAGCTTACGGGGGTTAGCCCAAGAGACCCAGTACTTC.

This clonotype was detected a few times. The chain is built from TRBV6-5 and TRBJ1-6, with 9 bases that match TRBD1. V gave up 3 bases and J gave up 6 bases; unmatched junction bases: 12. The germline V gene encodes CDR1 MNHEY and CDR2 SVGAGI. The CDR3 length is 18 residues. CDR3 DNA sequence: TGTGCCAGCAGTTATTTTTTAGCTGGGGACAGGGCTAATTCACCCCTCCACTTT. Translating gives CASSYFLAGDRANSPLHF.

This clonotype was detected many times. The genes are TRBV7-8 and TRBJ2-1, with 13 positions matching TRBD2. The V and J ends lost 5 bases and 8 bases, in that order; junction bases with no gene match: 18. CDR3 length: 19 residues. Germline CDR1 is SGHVS and CDR2 is FQNEAQ. CDR3 DNA sequence: TGTGCCAGCAGCCTGGGACTAGCGGGATGGGCCAGTACCTTCCATGAGCAGTTCTTC. It translates to CASSLGLAGWASTFHEQFF.

The chain couples TRBV7-2 to TRBJ2-2, with TRBD2 matching over 10 bases. Per the germline V gene, CDR1 is SGHTA and CDR2 is FQGNSA. J gave up 1 base and V 4 bases, and 3 bases lay outside the gene matches. The CDR3 has 16 residues. CDR3 in amino acids: CASSSGLARNTGELFF. In nucleotides, the CDR3 is TGTGCCAGCAGCTCGGGACTAGCGAGGAACACCGGGGAGCTGTTTTTT.

This clonotype was seen ten or more times. The chain has TRBV5-6 and TRBJ1-2; 7 positions match TRBD1. V dropped 2 bases and J dropped 0; count of bases not matched to a gene: 1. The CDR3 is 14 residues long. Germline CDR1 and CDR2: SGHDT and YYEEEE. The CDR3 here is CASSFGQANYGYTF. The DNA for the CDR3 is TGTGCCAGCAGCTTCGGACAGGCTAACTATGGCTACACCTTC.

This clonotype came up a few times. The J gene is TRBJ1-4, the V gene TRBV10-3; possibly TRBD1 for D (5 bases). V was trimmed by 3 bases and J by 8 bases, leaving 10 bases between them. This CDR3 is 13 amino acids long. Germline-derived CDR1 and CDR2 are ENHRY and SYGVKD. DNA of the CDR3: TGTGCCATCAGTGAAGTAGGGGCGGAAAAACTGTTTTTT. It codes for CAISEVGAEKLFF.